Listed here are 25 T cell receptor beta chains from one sample, sequenced in a study of blood T cell repertoires in COVID-19. Clones were read by immunoSEQ multiplex PCR, and TCRdb kept only the in-frame ones, dropping some. The sample holds 30,000 or so clones, less than 80% seen once. Sequences were obtained from peripheral blood. The receptor set was obtained from an older man with acute or convalescent COVID-19.

This sequence joins TRBV19 and TRBJ1-2; tentatively, D is TRBD1 (5 bases). CDR3 length equals 15 residues. The ends were cut back, 5 bases at V and 3 bases at J, with 16 bases in the middle. Germline loops: CDR1 LNHDA, CDR2 SQIVND (reference sequence). The CDR3 nucleotides read TGTGCCAGTAGTCCGCAACCAGGGTACGACTATGGCTACACCTTC. Encoded protein: CASSPQPGYDYGYTF.

V is TRBV5-1 and J is TRBJ1-1, with 7 bases identical to TRBD1. V dropped 1 base and J dropped 1; count of bases not matched to a gene: 1. The length of the CDR3 is 14 residues. The V gene's germline CDR1 is SGHRS and CDR2 YFSETQ. CDR3 protein: CASSLRQGNTEAFF. CDR3 nucleotides: TGCGCCAGCAGCTTGAGACAGGGGAACACTGAAGCTTTCTTT.

This clone appeared a few times. This chain joins TRBV5-4 and TRBJ2-5; weak D call: TRBD1 (6 bases). Germline CDR1 SGHNT, CDR2 YYREEE (reference sequence). The V end lost 1 base, the J end lost 2 bases, and 12 bases lay between the germline ends. This CDR3 is 15 amino acids long. The CDR3 sequence: CASSLTGQGQETQYF. The CDR3 DNA reads TGTGCCAGCAGCTTGACCGGGCAGGGGCAAGAGACCCAGTACTTC.

J is TRBJ2-5 and V is TRBV27; 11 nucleotides match TRBD1. V was clipped by 5 bases and J by 5 bases; unmatched bases: 7. This CDR3 comprises 15 residues. CDR1 is MNHEY and CDR2 is SMNVEV in the germline V gene (reference sequence). Written as DNA, the CDR3 is TGTGCCAGCAGTCCGGGACAGGGGGTGGAGGAGACCCAGTACTTC. Amino acids: CASSPGQGVEETQYF.

The chain combines TRBV14 with TRBJ1-6; no firm D call. Germline loops: CDR1 SGHDN, CDR2 FVKESK. This CDR3 region has 17 residues. With 5 bases removed from V and 10 bases from J, the gap between germline ends came to 24 bases. The CDR3, as DNA: TGTGCCAGCAGCATTTGGACGGGGAACAGTGTAGGATCACCCCTCCACTTT. This translates into CASSIWTGNSVGSPLHF.

The J gene is TRBJ2-7, the V gene TRBV12-3 or TRBV12-4; 8 nucleotides line up with TRBD1. The CDR3 extends over 12 amino acids. The J segment lost 0 bases and the V segment lost 8 bases, leaving 0 bases of the junction unmatched. This CDR3 reads CASGTGSYEQYF. CDR3 in DNA: TGTGCCAGCGGGACAGGCTCCTACGAGCAGTACTTC.

The V gene is TRBV5-1, the J gene TRBJ1-2, with 9 bases matching TRBD1. After removal of 4 bases from V and 4 bases from J, the junction contained 5 bases not matched to a gene. Germline loops: CDR1 SGHRS, CDR2 YFSETQ. This CDR3 spans 14 amino acids. The CDR3 protein is CASSQQGASYGYTF. Written as DNA, the CDR3 is TGCGCCAGCAGCCAACAGGGGGCTAGCTATGGCTACACCTTC.

The chain carries TRBV7-2 and TRBJ2-2, with 7 nucleotides matching TRBD2. Germline V CDR1 and CDR2: SGHTA, FQGNSA. V gave up 1 base and J gave up 5 bases; unmatched junction bases: 16. The length of the CDR3 is 19 residues. The CDR3 protein is CASSLVAGGGFSYTGELFF. CDR3 coding DNA: TGTGCCAGCAGCTTAGTCGCCGGGGGAGGGTTCTCGTATACCGGGGAGCTGTTTTTT.

This clone was seen a few times. The V and J genes are TRBV5-1 and TRBJ2-1; the match to TRBD2 covers 15 bases. The V gene end was trimmed by 4 bases and the J gene end by 15 bases; junction bases not matched to a gene: 11. There are 15 residues in the CDR3. Looked up from germline, CDR1 is SGHRS and CDR2 is YFSETQ. Written as DNA, the CDR3 is TGCGCCAGCAGCCTGGGACTAGCGGGGGGCGTAAAGGCGTTCTTC. This sequence encodes CASSLGLAGGVKAFF.

As DNA, the CDR3 is TGTGCCAGCAGTTTATCCCCGGCTCGGGACACTGAAGCTTTCTTT. This sequence encodes CASSLSPARDTEAFF. The chain links TRBV27 to TRBJ1-1; D is undetermined. The CDR3 has 15 residues. Deletions cut 0 bases from V and 3 bases from J, with 11 bases between. Germline V gene data show CDR1 as MNHEY and CDR2 as SMNVEV (reference sequence).

The V gene is TRBV11-2, the J gene TRBJ2-7, with TRBD2 identical over 9 bases. CDR1 is SGHAT and CDR2 is FQNNGV in the germline V gene. The trim removed 3 bases at V and 7 bases at J, leaving 7 bases unmatched. This CDR3 is 14 amino acids long. The CDR3 region is CASSLATLAGEQYF. CDR3 sequence (DNA): TGTGCCAGCAGCTTGGCGACCCTAGCGGGAGAGCAGTACTTC.

This clone is a singleton in its sample. The V and J genes are TRBV27 and TRBJ2-2; maybe TRBD2 (5 bases). Trimming pared 6 bases from V and 5 bases from J, leaving 13 bases between. The CDR3 sequence is 14 residues long. Germline CDR1 and CDR2: MNHEY and SMNVEV (reference sequence). The CDR3 protein is CASSLQPGTGELFF. The CDR3 nucleotides are TGTGCCAGCAGCCTCCAACCGGGGACCGGGGAGCTGTTTTTT.

The chain links TRBV12-5 to TRBJ2-1; D is possibly TRBD2 (5 bases). Germline CDR1 LGHNT, CDR2 FRNRAP. CDR3 size: 11 residues. Trimming removed 8 bases at V and 11 bases at J, with 13 bases between. In DNA, the CDR3 is TGTGCTAGTCTTTTGGACTCTCAGCAGTTCTTC. Amino acid sequence: CASLLDSQQFF.

The V and J genes are TRBV5-1 and TRBJ1-6; D is uncertain. CDR3 size: 16 residues. Germline V gene lookup returns CDR1 SGHRS and CDR2 YFSETQ. Trimming took 0 bases from V and 0 from J, leaving 7 bases between them. CDR3: CASSLGGYSYNSPLHF. The DNA of the CDR3 is TGCGCCAGCAGCTTGGGAGGGTACTCCTATAATTCACCCCTCCACTTT.

This clone was counted only a few times. This chain connects TRBV10-2 to TRBJ2-1; the match to TRBD2 covers 10 bases. The CDR3 spans 15 residues. Losses at the gene ends were 0 bases for V and 7 bases for J; bases not matched to a gene: 3. From germline, CDR1 is WSHSY and CDR2 SAAADI. The DNA for the CDR3 is TGCGCCAGCAGTGAGTCAAGCGGGGGGGTAAATGAGCAGTTCTTC. This translates into CASSESSGGVNEQFF.

The chain recombines TRBV12-3 or TRBV12-4 with TRBJ1-4, with D unresolved. This CDR3 has 12 amino acids. Trimming took 3 bases from V and 8 from J, leaving 7 bases between them. CDR3 sequence: CASSFGEEKLFF. DNA of the CDR3: TGTGCCAGCAGTTTCGGGGAAGAAAAACTGTTTTTT.

Comment on this clone: A read error may account for a junction end that differs from germline. The rearrangement links TRBV27 to TRBJ2-3; D is undetermined. This CDR3 region has 14 residues. From germline, CDR1 is MNHEY and CDR2 SMNVEV (reference sequence). The CDR3 sequence is CASSLGYRTDTQYF. CDR3 coding DNA: TGTGCCAGCAGTTTAGGGTATCGCACAGATACACAGTATTTT.

There are many counts of this clone. The chain links TRBV7-9 to TRBJ1-1; weak D call: TRBD1 (5 bases). The CDR3 runs to 15 residues. Germline CDR1 is SEHNR and CDR2 is FQNEAQ (reference sequence). V was shortened by 5 bases and J by 4 bases, with 17 bases between the two germline ends. Written as DNA, the CDR3 is TGTGCCAGCAGCCCGCGGGCGGGGACGGTCACTGAAGCTTTCTTT. It specifies CASSPRAGTVTEAFF.

This clone was seen just once. The chain links TRBV6-5 to TRBJ2-7, with D hard to call. Trimming stripped 7 bases from V and 3 bases from J, with 13 bases between. Germline V gene data show CDR1 as MNHEY and CDR2 as SVGAGI. This CDR3 spans 13 amino acids. CDR3 bases: TGTGCCAGCACGACTTACTTCAACTACGAGCAGTACTTC. This encodes CASTTYFNYEQYF.

The rearrangement links TRBV4-1 to TRBJ2-7, with 10 bases fitting TRBD1. The trim removed 4 bases at V and 5 bases at J, leaving 11 bases unmatched. This CDR3 is built from 16 residues. Germline CDR1 MGHRA, CDR2 YSYEKL. Here the CDR3 DNA reads TGCGCCAGCAGCCCCTGGGGGACAGGGGTGACCAACGAGCAGTACTTC. Translation: CASSPWGTGVTNEQYF.

The CDR3 DNA sequence: TGTGCCAGTAGTGAGAGCGGGGGCACAGATACGCAGTATTTT. It specifies CASSESGGTDTQYF. The rearrangement links TRBV19 to TRBJ2-3, with 7 bases matching TRBD2. The V gene's germline CDR1 is LNHDA and CDR2 SQIVND (reference sequence). Losses at the gene ends were 5 bases for V and 1 base for J; bases not matched to a gene: 3. CDR3 length: 14 residues. Filled out from reference TRBV19 and TRBJ2-3, the complete variable domain reads DGGITQSPKYLFRKEGQNVTLSCEQNLNHDAMYWYRQDPGQGLRLIYYSQIVNDFQKGDIAEGYSVSREKKESFPLTVTSAQKNPTAFYLCASSESGGTDTQYFGPGTRLTVL.

This clone has just a few counts. The rearrangement uses TRBV30 and TRBJ2-5; TRBD1 matches 7 bases. The CDR3 sequence is 13 residues long. V gave up 4 bases and J gave up 3 bases; unmatched junction bases: 5. The germline gives CDR1 GTSNPN, CDR2 SVGIG (reference sequence). CDR3 sequence reads: CAWTNQGEETQYF. The CDR3 DNA is TGTGCCTGGACCAATCAGGGGGAAGAGACCCAGTACTTC.

This chain connects TRBV5-6 to TRBJ1-1; TRBD1 matches at 7 bases. This CDR3 contains 15 residues. Germline loops: CDR1 SGHDT, CDR2 YYEEEE. The trim removed 0 bases at V and 1 base at J, leaving 3 bases unmatched. CDR3 DNA sequence: TGTGCCAGCAGCTTGGTAGGGGGCGAGAACACTGAAGCTTTCTTT. This encodes CASSLVGGENTEAFF.

This clone has more than one count but fewer than ten. The V and J genes are TRBV2 and TRBJ1-5; possibly TRBD1 for D (6 bases). Germline CDR1 SNHLY, CDR2 FYNNEI. The CDR3 consists of 15 residues. Trimming took off 6 bases at V and 4 bases at J, with 16 bases between the two ends. CDR3 sequence (DNA): TGTGCCAGCAGAGGTACGACAGGACGTAATCAGCCCCAGCATTTT. It codes for CASRGTTGRNQPQHF.

This chain joins TRBV30 and TRBJ1-1; D is uncertain. The CDR3 runs to 13 residues. V was shortened by 0 bases and J by 1 base, with 6 bases between the two germline ends. The germline V gene encodes CDR1 GTSNPN and CDR2 SVGIG (reference sequence). The CDR3 DNA reads TGTGCCTGGAGTGTACAGACGAACACTGAAGCTTTCTTT. Amino acids: CAWSVQTNTEAFF. The variable domain in full, with the rest retrieved from reference TRBV30 and TRBJ1-1, is SQTIHQWPATLVQPVGSPLSLECTVEGTSNPNLYWYRQAAGRGLQLLFYSVGIGQISSEVPQNLSASRPQDRQFILSSKKLLLSDSGFYLCAWSVQTNTEAFFGQGTRLTVV.